The clone carrying this T cell receptor beta chain was counted a single time. The source of the sample is a study of blood T cell repertoires in COVID-19. Recovered status applied to Cohort 3 donors who had two consecutive negative PCRs. It also applied to those with clearance or with symptom resolution. Here immunoSEQ multiplex PCR was the method, and the copy in TCRdb shows in-frame clones only, minus some. The table has approximately 200,000 clones, approximately 90% seen once. Trimming removed 1 base from V and 4 bases from J, with 8 bases in between. The CDR3 sequence is 13 residues long. Germline-derived CDR1 and CDR2 are SGHDT and YYEEEE.

This TCR was recovered from a man aged 25-45 years who had recovered from COVID-19. The rearrangement links TRBV5-6 to TRBJ1-1; D possibly corresponds to TRBD1 (5 bases). The source material was PBMCs or T cells enriched from blood (not recorded which). Written as DNA, the CDR3 is TGTGCCAGCAGCTTGTGGGGGGGCACTGAAGCTTTCTTT. Protein sequence: CASSLWGGTEAFF. Drawing the rest from reference TRBV5-6 and TRBJ1-1, the complete variable domain is DAGVTQSPTHLIKTRGQQVTLRCSPKSGHDTVSWYQQALGQGPQFIFQYYEEEERQRGNFPDRFSGHQFPNYSSELNVNALLLGDSALYLCASSLWGGTEAFFGQGTRLTVV.